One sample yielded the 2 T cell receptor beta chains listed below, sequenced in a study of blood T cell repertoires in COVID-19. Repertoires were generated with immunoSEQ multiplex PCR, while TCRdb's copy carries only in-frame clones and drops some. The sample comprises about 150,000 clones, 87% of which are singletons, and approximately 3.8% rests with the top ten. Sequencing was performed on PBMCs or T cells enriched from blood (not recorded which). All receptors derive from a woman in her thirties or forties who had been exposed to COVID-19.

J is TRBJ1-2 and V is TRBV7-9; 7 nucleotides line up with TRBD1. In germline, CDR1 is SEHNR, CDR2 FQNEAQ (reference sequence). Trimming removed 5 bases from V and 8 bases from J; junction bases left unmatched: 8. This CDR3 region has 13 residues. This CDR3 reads CASSLFGQDGYTF. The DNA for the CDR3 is TGTGCCAGCAGCCTTTTCGGACAGGACGGCTACACCTTC.

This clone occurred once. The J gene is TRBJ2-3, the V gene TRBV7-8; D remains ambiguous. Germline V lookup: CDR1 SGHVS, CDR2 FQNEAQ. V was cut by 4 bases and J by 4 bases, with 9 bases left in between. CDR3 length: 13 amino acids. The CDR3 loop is CASSSKIPDTQYF. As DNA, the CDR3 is TGTGCCAGCAGCTCTAAAATACCAGATACGCAGTATTTT.